This passage covers 20 T cell receptor beta chains from one sample sequenced in a study of OX40 agonist ivuxolimab in advanced cancers. Libraries were prepared by immunoSEQ multiplex PCR; TCRdb keeps only in-frame clonotypes and omits some of them. Of about 80,000 clones listed, roughly 85% are singletons. This sample comprised CD4+ or CD8+ T cells sorted from blood, obtained in a trial of the OX40 agonist ivuxolimab. The receptors come from an adult with an advanced solid tumor such as melanoma, head and neck, liver or kidney cancer.

This chain links TRBV27 with TRBJ2-7; 10 bases are shared with TRBD1. CDR3 length: 14 residues. V shed 6 bases and J 3 bases; nucleotides not matched to a gene: 5. Per germline, CDR1 MNHEY and CDR2 SMNVEV (reference sequence). CDR3 sequence (DNA): TGTGCCAGCAGGCTGACAGGGGGCATCTACGAGCAGTACTTC. It translates to CASRLTGGIYEQYF.

The rearrangement links TRBV19 to TRBJ1-5, with unresolved D. The germline V gene encodes CDR1 LNHDA and CDR2 SQIVND (reference sequence). CDR3 length: 16 amino acids. V lost 5 bases to trimming and J lost 2 bases, with 16 bases between them. The CDR3 DNA reads TGTGCCAGTAGTGACCTTCAGGCCTGGGGCAATCAGCCCCAGCATTTT. Its translation: CASSDLQAWGNQPQHF.

This chain connects TRBV5-8 to TRBJ1-2; D is ambiguous. The CDR3 loop spans 15 amino acids. Between the trimmed V and J ends, which lost 4 bases and 2 bases, there was a span of 15 bases. Germline loops: CDR1 SGHTS, CDR2 YDEGEE. DNA of the CDR3: TGTGCCAGCAGCCCGCTGCCGACCGTAAACTATGGCTACACCTTC. It is translated as CASSPLPTVNYGYTF.

CDR3 protein: CASSPQGQGVADTQYF. The CDR3 nucleotides read TGTGCCAGCAGCCCACAGGGACAGGGAGTCGCAGATACGCAGTATTTT. This chain joins TRBV28 and TRBJ2-3; 9 nucleotides align to TRBD1. The germline CDR1 and CDR2 sequences are MDHEN and SYDVKM. J was trimmed by 4 bases and V by 6 bases; bases with no gene match: 11. The CDR3 extends over 16 amino acids.

This clone was detected only a few times. V is TRBV19 and J is TRBJ2-3; 12 bases are shared with TRBD2. After removal of 4 bases from V and 2 bases from J, the junction contained 1 base not matched to a gene. Germline assignment: CDR1 LNHDA and CDR2 SQIVND (reference sequence). CDR3 length: 15 amino acids. This CDR3 reads CASSRTSGATDTQYF. CDR3 sequence (DNA): TGTGCCAGTAGTAGGACTAGCGGGGCCACAGATACGCAGTATTTT.

This chain joins TRBV19 and TRBJ2-5; D gene unclear. The CDR3 sequence is 15 residues long. Trimming removed 6 bases from V and 2 bases from J, with 16 bases in between. Germline loops: CDR1 LNHDA, CDR2 SQIVND (reference sequence). CDR3 DNA: TGTGCCAGTAGCTTGGGCGGTACACTACAAGAGACCCAGTACTTC. This sequence encodes CASSLGGTLQETQYF. Variable domain in full (rest from reference TRBV19 and TRBJ2-5): DGGITQSPKYLFRKEGQNVTLSCEQNLNHDAMYWYRQDPGQGLRLIYYSQIVNDFQKGDIAEGYSVSREKKESFPLTVTSAQKNPTAFYLCASSLGGTLQETQYFGPGTRLLVL.

The chain uses TRBV9 and TRBJ2-3; 9 bases align to TRBD2. Germline CDR1 is SGDLS and CDR2 is YYNGEE. The length of the CDR3 is 15 residues. The junction had 4 bases not matched to a gene; V was cut back by 2 bases and J by 3 bases. The CDR3 is CASSVTAGGTDTQYF. The CDR3 DNA follows: TGTGCCAGCAGCGTCACCGCGGGGGGGACAGATACGCAGTATTTT.

The J gene is TRBJ2-2, the V gene TRBV25-1, with TRBD2 matching 8 bases. The CDR3 runs to 16 residues. The V gene end was trimmed by 2 bases and the J gene end by 1 base; junction bases not matched to a gene: 3. Germline V gene lookup returns CDR1 MGHDK and CDR2 SYGVNS. The CDR3 protein is CASSEAGGRNTGELFF. CDR3 in DNA: TGTGCCAGCAGTGAAGCGGGGGGAAGGAACACCGGGGAGCTGTTTTTT.

The gene calls are TRBV7-9 and TRBJ2-5, with a weak D call TRBD1 (5 bases). This CDR3 has 13 residues. V lost 3 bases to trimming and J lost 3 bases, with 8 bases between them. Looked up from germline, CDR1 is SEHNR and CDR2 is FQNEAQ (reference sequence). DNA for the CDR3: TGTGCCAGCAGCTTGGCCAGGGAAGAGACCCAGTACTTC. It yields the protein CASSLAREETQYF.

The J gene is TRBJ2-1, the V gene TRBV6-4; 9 nucleotides align to TRBD2. Germline CDR1 MRHNA, CDR2 SNTAGT. Germline trimming cut 0 bases from V and 4 bases from J; bases unmatched to any gene: 10. There are 18 residues in the CDR3. The CDR3 coding sequence is TGTGCCAGCAGTGACTCGGGACGAGCGGGGGGTAGATACAATGAGCAGTTCTTC. This encodes CASSDSGRAGGRYNEQFF.

V and J are TRBV2 and TRBJ1-6, with D unresolved. Trimming left V 6 bases short and J 4 bases short, with 7 bases between. CDR1 and CDR2 from the germline V gene are SNHLY and FYNNEI. This CDR3 has 13 amino acids. DNA for the CDR3: TGTGCCAGCAGAGGGAATTATAATTCACCCCTCCACTTT. This sequence encodes CASRGNYNSPLHF.

The chain uses TRBV5-1 and TRBJ2-5; D may be TRBD1 (6 bases). V lost 1 base and J 5 bases, leaving 15 bases between the germline ends. The CDR3 is made up of 15 amino acids. The germline CDR1 and CDR2 sequences are SGHRS and YFSETQ. The CDR3 here is CASSLRAGVRETQYF. In DNA, the CDR3 is TGCGCCAGCAGCTTGAGGGCAGGGGTTCGGGAGACCCAGTACTTC.

The V gene is TRBV6-5, the J gene TRBJ1-4, with 8 bases matching TRBD1. Unmatched junction bases numbered 10, after V lost 5 bases and J lost 8 bases. CDR1 MNHEY and CDR2 SVGAGI come from the germline V gene. This CDR3 spans 15 amino acids. The CDR3 loop is CASSPRTGIKEKLFF. In nucleotides, the CDR3 is TGTGCCAGCAGTCCACGGACAGGGATTAAGGAAAAACTGTTTTTT.

The V and J genes are TRBV10-2 and TRBJ1-2; D is perhaps TRBD1 (5 bases). CDR1 is WSHSY, CDR2 SAAADI, per germline. With 8 bases removed from V and 3 bases from J, the gap between germline ends came to 16 bases. The CDR3 consists of 14 residues. The CDR3 region has the DNA TGCGCCAGCGGCAGAATTGGACAAGACTATGGCTACACCTTC. It codes for CASGRIGQDYGYTF.

The chain is built from TRBV7-2 and TRBJ1-4, with 7 bases lining up with TRBD1. CDR1 and CDR2 (germline): SGHTA, FQGNSA. After removal of 5 bases from V and 6 bases from J, the junction contained 9 bases not matched to a gene. This CDR3 has 15 amino acids. The CDR3: CASSRDRARDEKLFF. CDR3 DNA sequence: TGTGCCAGCAGCCGAGACAGGGCCAGGGATGAAAAACTGTTTTTT.

The genes are TRBV28 and TRBJ2-7; D gene unclear. The V gene's germline CDR1 is MDHEN and CDR2 SYDVKM. This CDR3 has 14 residues. The ends were cut back, 2 bases at V and 2 bases at J, with 10 bases in the middle. CDR3: CASSLNQRPYEQYF. The DNA for the CDR3 is TGTGCCAGCAGTTTAAATCAAAGGCCCTACGAGCAGTACTTC.

The chain uses TRBV6-4 and TRBJ1-2; no definite D call. This CDR3 comprises 14 residues. V lost 0 bases, J lost 8 bases, and 13 bases lay in between. Per the germline V gene, CDR1 is MRHNA and CDR2 is SNTAGT. The CDR3 bases are TGTGCCAGCAGTGACTCTGGACTTTGGGGAGGCTACACCTTC. It translates to CASSDSGLWGGYTF.

This chain uses TRBV5-1 with TRBJ2-1; a possible D gene is TRBD1 (6 bases). The CDR3 covers 16 residues. The germline V gene encodes CDR1 SGHRS and CDR2 YFSETQ. Trimming took 1 base from V and 4 from J, leaving 15 bases between them. The CDR3 reads CASSLTSGTLYNEQFF. The CDR3 nucleotides read TGCGCCAGCAGCTTGACCTCCGGGACACTTTACAATGAGCAGTTCTTC. Using reference TRBV5-1 and TRBJ2-1 for the parts outside the CDR3, the full variable domain is KAGVTQTPRYLIKTRGQQVTLSCSPISGHRSVSWYQQTPGQGLQFLFEYFSETQRNKGNFPGRFSGRQFSNSRSEMNVSTLELGDSALYLCASSLTSGTLYNEQFFGPGTRLTVL.

The chain recombines TRBV27 with TRBJ2-3; 9 bases line up with TRBD1. The CDR3 contains 16 residues. Trimming took 6 bases from V and 1 from J; bases not matched to a gene: 8. From germline, CDR1 is MNHEY and CDR2 SMNVEV (reference sequence). CDR3 coding DNA: TGTGCCAGCAGACACCTCCGGGACAGGGGCACAGATACGCAGTATTTT. Protein product: CASRHLRDRGTDTQYF.

The rearrangement links TRBV25-1 to TRBJ1-2; 7 nucleotides agree with TRBD1. Germline V gives CDR1 MGHDK, CDR2 SYGVNS. The CDR3 runs to 12 residues. The V segment lost 3 bases and the J segment 7 bases; nucleotides outside the gene matches: 2. Here the CDR3 reads CASSETGLGYTF. In DNA, the CDR3 is TGTGCCAGCAGTGAGACAGGGCTTGGCTACACCTTC.